This T cell receptor beta chain was profiled in a study of cytomegalovirus exposure and HLA in healthy donors. Amplification used 60 Vbeta primers and 13 Jbeta primers. TCRdb keeps only in-frame clones here, not all; method: immunoSEQ multiplex PCR. The sample lists about 110,000 clones, 79% occurring once. V was clipped by 2 bases and J by 2 bases; unmatched bases: 6. The CDR3 covers 16 residues. CDR1 and CDR2 (germline): SGHRS, YFSETQ. The TCR was taken from a woman aged 40-49 years in good health and CMV-seronegative. V and J are TRBV5-1 and TRBJ1-4; 7 nucleotides agree with TRBD1. Sequenced input: PBMCs. The CDR3 loop reads CASSFEGALTNEKLFF. Written as DNA, the CDR3 is TGCGCCAGCAGCTTTGAGGGGGCGCTGACTAATGAAAAACTGTTTTTT.